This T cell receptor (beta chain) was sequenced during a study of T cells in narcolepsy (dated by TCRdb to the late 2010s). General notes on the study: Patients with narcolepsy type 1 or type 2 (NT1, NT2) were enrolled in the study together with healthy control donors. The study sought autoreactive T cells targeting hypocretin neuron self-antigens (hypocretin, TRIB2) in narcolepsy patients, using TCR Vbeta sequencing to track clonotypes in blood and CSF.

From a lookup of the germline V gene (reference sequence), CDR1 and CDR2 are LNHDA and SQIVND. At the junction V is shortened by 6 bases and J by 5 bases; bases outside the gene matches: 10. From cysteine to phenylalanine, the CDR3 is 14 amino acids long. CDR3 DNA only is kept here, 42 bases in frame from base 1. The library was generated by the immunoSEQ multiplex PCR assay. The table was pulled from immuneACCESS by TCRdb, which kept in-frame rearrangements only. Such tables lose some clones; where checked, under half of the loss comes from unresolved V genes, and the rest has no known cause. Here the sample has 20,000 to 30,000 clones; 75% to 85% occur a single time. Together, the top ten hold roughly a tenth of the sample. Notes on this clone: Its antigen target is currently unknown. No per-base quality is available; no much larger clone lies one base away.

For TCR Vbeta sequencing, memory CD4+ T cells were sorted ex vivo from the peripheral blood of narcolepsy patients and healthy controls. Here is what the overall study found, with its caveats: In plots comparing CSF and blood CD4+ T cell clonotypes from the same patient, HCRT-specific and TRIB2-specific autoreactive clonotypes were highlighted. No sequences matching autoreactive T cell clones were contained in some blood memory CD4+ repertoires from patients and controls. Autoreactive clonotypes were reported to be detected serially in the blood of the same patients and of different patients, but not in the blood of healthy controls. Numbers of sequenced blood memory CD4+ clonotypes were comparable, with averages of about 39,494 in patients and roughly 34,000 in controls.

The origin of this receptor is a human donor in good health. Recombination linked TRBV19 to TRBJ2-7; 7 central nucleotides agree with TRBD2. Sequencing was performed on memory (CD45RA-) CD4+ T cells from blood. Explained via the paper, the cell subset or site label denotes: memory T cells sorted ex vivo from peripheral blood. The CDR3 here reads CASRGGRMENEQYF. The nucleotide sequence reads TGTGCCAGTAGAGGCGGGAGAATGGAGAACGAGCAGTACTTC. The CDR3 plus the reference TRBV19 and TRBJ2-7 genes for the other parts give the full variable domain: DGGITQSPKYLFRKEGQNVTLSCEQNLNHDAMYWYRQDPGQGLRLIYYSQIVNDFQKGDIAEGYSVSREKKESFPLTVTSAQKNPTAFYLCASRGGRMENEQYFGPGTRLTVT.